This entry lists 21 T cell receptor beta chains sequenced from one sample in a study of cytomegalovirus exposure and HLA in healthy donors. Researchers ran the PCR with 60 Vbeta and 13 Jbeta primers. The data were produced by immunoSEQ multiplex PCR, yet TCRdb's version contains in-frame clones alone and is incomplete. The table records about 180,000 clones, about 77% of them present only once. Sample: PBMCs. The receptors originated from a young woman in good health and CMV-seropositive.

In its sample, this clone was seen a few times. The chain combines TRBV5-4 with TRBJ1-4, with D tentatively TRBD1 (6 bases). Germline CDR1 reads SGHNT; CDR2 reads YYREEE (reference sequence). V dropped 2 bases and J dropped 3 bases, with 17 bases sitting between them. The length of the CDR3 is 17 residues. DNA of the CDR3: TGTGCCAGCAGCTTCGCCTTAGCAAAGGGGGCTAATGAAAAACTGTTTTTT. Its translation is CASSFALAKGANEKLFF.

CDR3 nucleotide sequence: TGTGCCAGCAGTTTACAGGGGCCAGATACGCAGTATTTT. This codes for CASSLQGPDTQYF. The genes are TRBV27 and TRBJ2-3; D might be TRBD1 (6 bases). V was cut by 2 bases and J by 4 bases, with 7 bases left in between. The CDR3 length is 13 residues. From germline, CDR1 is MNHEY and CDR2 SMNVEV (reference sequence).

The chain is built from TRBV6-5 and TRBJ1-3, with D unresolved. Germline V gene sequence: CDR1 MNHEY, CDR2 SVGAGI. The CDR3 runs 16 residues. With 0 bases removed from V and 4 bases from J, the gap between germline ends came to 13 bases. CDR3 bases: TGTGCCAGCAGTTACTCGAGGGCGGGCCCAGGAAACACCATATATTTT. Amino acid sequence: CASSYSRAGPGNTIYF.

This clone has just a few counts. The chain employs TRBV12-1 and TRBJ1-5; TRBD1, the table's D call, was not compared with the DNA. TRBV12-1 is shown as a pseudogene. CDR3 size: 15 residues. As DNA, the CDR3 is TGTGCCAGCAGCTCCTCCGTGACAGACAATCAGCCCCAGCATTTT. Translated, it gives CASSSSVTDNQPQHF.

This clone was recorded only once. This chain uses TRBV11-2 with TRBJ1-6, with a tentative D call TRBD1 (5 bases). The V end was cut by 6 bases, the J end by 9 bases, with 15 bases between. This CDR3 comprises 14 residues. The germline gives CDR1 SGHAT, CDR2 FQNNGV. CDR3 sequence reads: CASRIGQGSSPLHF. The DNA for the CDR3 is TGTGCCAGCAGAATCGGGCAGGGTTCTTCACCCCTCCACTTT. Combining the CDR3 with reference TRBV11-2 and TRBJ1-6 gives the whole variable domain EAGVAQSPRYKIIEKRQSVAFWCNPISGHATLYWYQQILGQGPKLLIQFQNNGVVDDSQLPKDRFSAERLKGVDSTLKIQPAKLEDSAVYLCASRIGQGSSPLHFGNGTRLTVT.

CDR3 residues: CASSLSRQGMSNQPQHF. As DNA, the CDR3 is TGTGCCAGCAGTTTATCGCGACAGGGGATGAGCAATCAGCCCCAGCATTTT. This rearrangement joins TRBV28 to TRBJ1-5; TRBD1 matches 8 bases. Germline-derived CDR1 and CDR2 are MDHEN and SYDVKM. Trimming cost V 1 base and J 1 base; bases outside gene matches: 6. The CDR3 is 17 amino acids.

The chain uses TRBV10-3 and TRBJ2-5; possibly TRBD1 for D (5 bases). The length of the CDR3 is 14 residues. CDR1 and CDR2 from the germline V gene are ENHRY and SYGVKD. V dropped 4 bases and J dropped 0 bases, with 9 bases sitting between them. The CDR3 region is CAISGQLYQETQYF. For the CDR3, the DNA is TGTGCCATCAGTGGACAGTTGTACCAAGAGACCCAGTACTTC.

The chain employs TRBV19 and TRBJ2-3, with a weak D call TRBD2 (6 bases). Germline loops: CDR1 LNHDA, CDR2 SQIVND (reference sequence). This CDR3 is built from 15 residues. Trimming pared 3 bases from V and 3 bases from J, leaving 13 bases between. CDR3 sequence: CASSIRAGRTDTQYF. CDR3 DNA sequence: TGTGCCAGTAGTATTCGGGCAGGGAGGACAGATACGCAGTATTTT.

The rearrangement joins TRBV19 to TRBJ1-2, with D perhaps TRBD1 (5 bases). V gave up 5 bases and J gave up 8 bases, with 18 bases separating them. The CDR3 extends over 14 amino acids. Germline lookup yields CDR1 LNHDA and CDR2 SQIVND (reference sequence). The CDR3 loop reads CASSDPQGLGGYTF. The CDR3, as DNA: TGTGCCAGTAGTGACCCGCAGGGTCTAGGAGGCTACACCTTC.

CDR3 nucleotides: TGTGCCAGCTCCCCTCCGGGAGGGGTTTATGGCTACACCTTC. It is translated as CASSPPGGVYGYTF. J is TRBJ1-2 and V is TRBV25-1; possibly TRBD1 for D (5 bases). The CDR3 loop spans 14 amino acids. The V end lost 8 bases, the J end lost 5 bases, and 18 bases lay between the germline ends. Germline CDR1 and CDR2: MGHDK and SYGVNS.

This clone was counted a few times. The gene calls are TRBV30 and TRBJ2-7; possibly TRBD1 for D (6 bases). Germline V CDR1 and CDR2: GTSNPN, SVGIG (reference sequence). The CDR3 runs to 14 residues. V lost 3 bases and J lost 2, with 14 bases in between. Written as DNA, the CDR3 is TGTGCCTGGAGCCCCGCAGGGGTAACCTACGAGCAGTACTTC. Amino acid sequence: CAWSPAGVTYEQYF. Full variable domain (remainder filled in from reference TRBV30 and TRBJ2-7): SQTIHQWPATLVQPVGSPLSLECTVEGTSNPNLYWYRQAAGRGLQLLFYSVGIGQISSEVPQNLSASRPQDRQFILSSKKLLLSDSGFYLCAWSPAGVTYEQYFGPGTRLTVT.

Here the CDR3 reads CASSPYGYTF. As DNA, the CDR3 is TGTGCCAGCAGCCCTTATGGCTACACCTTC. V and J are TRBV27 and TRBJ1-2, with D unresolved. V was trimmed by 6 bases and J by 5 bases, leaving 4 bases between them. The CDR3 is 10 amino acids. CDR1 and CDR2 from the germline V gene are MNHEY and SMNVEV (reference sequence).

The chain is built from TRBV6-5 and TRBJ2-7; D ambiguous. V lost 4 bases and J 3 bases, leaving 13 bases between the germline ends. This CDR3 has 14 amino acids. The germline V gene encodes CDR1 MNHEY and CDR2 SVGAGI. The CDR3: CASSSRSVLYEQYF. CDR3 coding DNA: TGTGCCAGCAGTTCCCGCTCGGTCCTCTACGAGCAGTACTTC.

The V and J genes are TRBV7-8 and TRBJ2-5, with 11 bases aligning to TRBD2. Trimming cost V 4 bases and J 1 base; bases outside gene matches: 2. This CDR3 has 15 residues. Germline V CDR1 and CDR2: SGHVS, FQNEAQ. The CDR3 region is CASSWGLAAQETQYF. In nucleotides, the CDR3 is TGTGCCAGCAGCTGGGGACTAGCGGCCCAAGAGACCCAGTACTTC.

The gene calls are TRBV5-1 and TRBJ1-2, with 10 bases that match TRBD1. CDR3 length: 16 residues. CDR1 SGHRS and CDR2 YFSETQ come from the germline V gene. Germline trimming cut 4 bases from V and 0 bases from J; bases unmatched to any gene: 6. The CDR3 coding sequence is TGCGCCAGCAGCCACGGGACAGGGGTAGCTAACTATGGCTACACCTTC. Amino acid sequence: CASSHGTGVANYGYTF.

This clone occurred a few times. The V and J genes are TRBV4-2 and TRBJ2-1; TRBD2 agrees at 9 bases. J gave up 5 bases and V 4 bases, and 12 bases lay outside the gene matches. Germline lookup yields CDR1 LGHNA and CDR2 YNFKEQ. The CDR3 consists of 17 residues. In DNA, the CDR3 is TGTGCCAGCAGCCCCAAGGGGCGGGGGGGCGTACACAATGAGCAGTTCTTC. It codes for CASSPKGRGGVHNEQFF.

The chain uses TRBV5-4 and TRBJ2-7, with 7 bases identical to TRBD1. Unmatched junction bases numbered 6, after V lost 3 bases and J lost 3 bases. The CDR3 is 14 amino acids. The germline V gene has CDR1 SGHNT and CDR2 YYREEE (reference sequence). DNA of the CDR3: TGTGCCAGCAGCTACCCCAGGGACAGCTACGAGCAGTACTTC. Translating gives CASSYPRDSYEQYF. Full variable domain (remainder filled in from reference TRBV5-4 and TRBJ2-7): ETGVTQSPTHLIKTRGQQVTLRCSSQSGHNTVSWYQQALGQGPQFIFQYYREEENGRGNFPPRFSGLQFPNYSSELNVNALELDDSALYLCASSYPRDSYEQYFGPGTRLTVT.

The J gene is TRBJ1-1, the V gene TRBV11-2; perhaps TRBD1 as D (6 bases). CDR3 length: 13 residues. CDR1 SGHAT and CDR2 FQNNGV come from the germline V gene. Trimming took off 5 bases at V and 7 bases at J, with 14 bases between the two ends. The CDR3 DNA reads as TGTGCCAGCAGCCCCCGGACAGAACGTGAAGCTTTCTTT. The encoded protein is CASSPRTEREAFF.

This sequence joins TRBV5-1 and TRBJ2-7; tentatively, D is TRBD1 (5 bases). V shed 0 bases and J shed 4 bases, with 11 bases lying between them. The germline gives CDR1 SGHRS, CDR2 YFSETQ. The CDR3 loop spans 14 amino acids. Written as DNA, the CDR3 is TGCGCCAGCAGCTTGGCAGGGCCTAATTACGAGCAGTACTTC. Its protein product is CASSLAGPNYEQYF.

The rearrangement links TRBV9 to TRBJ2-7; the match to TRBD2 covers 9 bases. CDR3 size: 16 residues. The V gene end was trimmed by 2 bases and the J gene end by 2 bases; junction bases not matched to a gene: 8. CDR1 SGDLS and CDR2 YYNGEE come from the germline V gene. The CDR3 loop reads CASSVFSGGTPYEQYF. The CDR3 DNA follows: TGTGCCAGCAGCGTTTTCAGCGGGGGGACCCCCTACGAGCAGTACTTC.

This clone has just a few counts. The genes are TRBV19 and TRBJ1-3; 9 bases fit TRBD1. The trim removed 3 bases at V and 0 bases at J, leaving 6 bases unmatched. The CDR3 covers 17 residues. Germline V gene sequence: CDR1 LNHDA, CDR2 SQIVND (reference sequence). Here the CDR3 reads CASSIRGQGDSGNTIYF. CDR3 sequence (DNA): TGTGCCAGTAGTATTCGGGGACAGGGAGACTCTGGAAACACCATATATTTT.